A selection of T cell receptor beta chains follows, all from one sample in a study of T cell repertoires in cytomegalovirus infection. TCRdb re-analysed the reads in MiXCR, keeping a single row per CDR3 protein. The repertoire consists of around 210,000 distinct CDR3 sequences, with around 6.6% occurring once and the leading ten covering about 6.5%. The sample was PBMCs. The source is a human donor in good health (CMV status not recorded). Some clones in this sample may be carry-over from other donors' samples. Each CDR3 is given without its conserved first and last residue.

TRBV7-2 ASSEGQSSGNTIY
TRBV20-1 SASVGAGNYGYT
TRBV4-2 ASSARRTHEQF
TRBV4-3 ASSLDRDRGYT
TRBV29-1 SVRTSGTGAYEQY
TRBV20-1 SARDRRFGEEKLF
TRBV20-1 SARRGASTEAF
TRBV6-1 ASSQAGTSTDTQY
TRBV20-1 SARSGTADSYEQY
TRBV5-1 ASSLEPSGTRGYT
TRBV7-2 ASSPKRGGATQY
TRBV29-1 SVEARHGGGLETQY
TRBV9 ASSVGEHGELF
TRBV7-9 ASSLLGGASGYT
TRBV29-1 SVDVGGRQAEAF
TRBV7-2 ASSLSSGGNQPQH
TRBV2 ASSWTGANEQF
TRBV12-3/TRBV12-4 ASSLFREGDEQF
TRBV7-2 ASSFLQGMDGNTIY